This entry is about one TCR beta chain. This sample's time point: newly diagnosed GD, antithyroid drugs for less than 3 months. From RNA extracted from PBMCs, the TCR library was made. The data were taken from a study of regulatory T cells in long-lasting Graves disease. The TCR beta library used iRepertoire HTBI primers with Arm-PCR amplification of CDR3. TCRdb used MiXCR to reprocess the multiplex PCR reads, holding one entry per CDR3 protein. The data contain about 500,000 distinct CDR3 sequences, under 20% of them seen just once; the ten biggest clones take up 12%. Germline V CDR1 and CDR2: MGHRA, YSYEKL. The CDR3 consists of 17 residues. The V and J ends lost 1 base and 1 base respectively, with 17 bases between them. This same sample was also taken into another study, of T cells in Graves' hyperthyroidism and ophthalmopathy.

The TCR sequence derives from a man aged 35 to 55 with Graves disease. This chain uses TRBV4-1 with TRBJ2-7, with no clear D. Source: peripheral blood mononuclear cells (PBMCs), taken at new diagnosis, from a patient treated with antithyroid drugs. The CDR3 region is CASSQVVPGRPSYEQYF. The DNA of the CDR3 is TGCGCCAGCAGCCAAGTGGTTCCGGGCAGGCCTTCCTACGAGCAGTACTTC.